What follows is one T cell receptor (beta chain) and its context. This clonotype was found a few times. Its antigen has not been determined. Per-base quality was not reported, and no clone a single base away is much larger than it. The source of the sample is a study of response to subunit inactivated influenza vaccine (dated by TCRdb to the late 2010s). Broadly, across the study: Deep quantitative T cell receptor repertoire profiling was used in the study to track responses to a trivalent subunit inactivated influenza vaccine.

Library preparation used RT-PCR. The listed sequencing device is Illumina HiSeq 2500. Clones were called with MiXCR by TCRdb after fastp trimmed the public reads at Q25, and only in-frame beta chains were retained. Rows matching on CDR3 protein sequence are summarized as one entry with the most common DNA and genes. The sample table shows some 640,000 distinct CDR3 sequences, and approximately 14% are seen once. The ten largest clonotypes hold 6% to 8% of the sample. The germline V and J ends show losses of 1 base and 5 bases respectively, and no gene match explains 1 base of the junction. There are 14 amino acids in the CDR3, from cysteine to phenylalanine inclusive. Only CDR3 DNA remains: 42 bases, in frame from the first base. The germline V gene sets CDR1 to SGHRS and CDR2 to YFSETQ. The research as a whole found: The authors suggested that each seasonal influenza vaccination may recruit only a limited number of new T cells.

The sample here was PBMCs from blood, taken roughly 2 weeks before vaccination. This TCR derives from a man aged 45-65 years who received an inactivated influenza vaccine. Donor details come from another sample of the same person, matched by shared clones. This receptor chain uses TRBV5-1 and TRBJ2-1, with TRBD2 matching 9 junction bases. This receptor has the CDR3 CASSLTSGHNEQFF. In nucleotides, the sequence is TGCGCCAGCAGCTTGACTAGCGGGCACAATGAGCAGTTCTTC.